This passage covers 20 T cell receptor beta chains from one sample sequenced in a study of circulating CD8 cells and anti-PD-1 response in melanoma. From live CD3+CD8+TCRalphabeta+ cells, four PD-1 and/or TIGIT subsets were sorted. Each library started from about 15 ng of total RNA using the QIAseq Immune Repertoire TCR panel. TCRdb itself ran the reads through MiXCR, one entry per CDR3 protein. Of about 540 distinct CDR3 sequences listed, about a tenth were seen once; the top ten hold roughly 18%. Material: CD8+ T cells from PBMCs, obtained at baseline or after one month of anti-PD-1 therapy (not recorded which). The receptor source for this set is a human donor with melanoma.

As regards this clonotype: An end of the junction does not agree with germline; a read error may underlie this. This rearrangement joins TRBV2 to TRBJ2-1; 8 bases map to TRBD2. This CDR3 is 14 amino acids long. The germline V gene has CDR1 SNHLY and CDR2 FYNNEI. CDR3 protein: CASSEGSGGFDEQF. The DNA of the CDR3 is TGTGCCAGCAGTGAAGGAAGCGGGGGTTTCGATGAGCAGTTC.

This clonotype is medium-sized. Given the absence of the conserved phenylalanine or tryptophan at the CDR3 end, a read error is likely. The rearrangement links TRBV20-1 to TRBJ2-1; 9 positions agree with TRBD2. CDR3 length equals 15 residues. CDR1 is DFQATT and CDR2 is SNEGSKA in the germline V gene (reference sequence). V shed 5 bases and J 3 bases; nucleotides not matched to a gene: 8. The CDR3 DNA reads TGCAGTGCTTCCGTAGCGGGAGTGGTCTACAATGAGCAGTTCTGC. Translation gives CSASVAGVVYNEQFC.

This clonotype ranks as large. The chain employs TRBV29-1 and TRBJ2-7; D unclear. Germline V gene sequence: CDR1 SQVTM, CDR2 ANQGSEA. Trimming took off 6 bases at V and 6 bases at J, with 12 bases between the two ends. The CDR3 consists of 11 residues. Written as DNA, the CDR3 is TGCAGCGTCGGCCTTTCTATCGAGCAGTACTTC. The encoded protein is CSVGLSIEQYF.

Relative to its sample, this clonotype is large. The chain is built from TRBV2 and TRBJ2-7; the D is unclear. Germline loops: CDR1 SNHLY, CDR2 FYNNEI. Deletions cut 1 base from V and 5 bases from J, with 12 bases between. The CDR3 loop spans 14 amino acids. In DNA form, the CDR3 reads TGTGCCAGCAGTGAAGAGTTTGTGGTTGACGAGCAGTACTTC. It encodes CASSEEFVVDEQYF.

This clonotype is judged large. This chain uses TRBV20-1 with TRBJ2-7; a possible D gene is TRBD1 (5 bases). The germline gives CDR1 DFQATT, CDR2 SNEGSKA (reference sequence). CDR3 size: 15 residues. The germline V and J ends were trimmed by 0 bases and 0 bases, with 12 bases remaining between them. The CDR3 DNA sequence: TGCAGTGCTAGAGATCTGCGGACACACTCCTACGAGCAGTACTTC. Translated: CSARDLRTHSYEQYF.

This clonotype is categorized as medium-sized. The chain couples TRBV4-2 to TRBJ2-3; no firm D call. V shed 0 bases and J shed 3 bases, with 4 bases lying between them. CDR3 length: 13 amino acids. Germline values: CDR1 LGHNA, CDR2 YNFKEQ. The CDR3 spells CASSQERTDTQYF. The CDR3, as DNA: TGTGCCAGCAGCCAAGAAAGGACAGATACGCAGTATTTT.

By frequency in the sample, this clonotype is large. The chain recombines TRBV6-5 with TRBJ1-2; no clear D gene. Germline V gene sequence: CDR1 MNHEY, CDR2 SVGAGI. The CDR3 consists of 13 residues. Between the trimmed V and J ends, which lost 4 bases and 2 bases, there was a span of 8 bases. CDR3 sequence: CASSLIRNYGYTF. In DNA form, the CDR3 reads TGTGCCAGCAGTTTAATAAGGAACTATGGCTACACCTTC.

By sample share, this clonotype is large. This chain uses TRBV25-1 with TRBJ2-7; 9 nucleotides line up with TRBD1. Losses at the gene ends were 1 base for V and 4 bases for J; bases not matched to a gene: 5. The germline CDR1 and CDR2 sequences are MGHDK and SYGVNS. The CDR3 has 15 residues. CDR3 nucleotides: TGTGCCAGCAGTGAATCTCCGGGACAGGGTTACGAGCAGTACTTC. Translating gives CASSESPGQGYEQYF.

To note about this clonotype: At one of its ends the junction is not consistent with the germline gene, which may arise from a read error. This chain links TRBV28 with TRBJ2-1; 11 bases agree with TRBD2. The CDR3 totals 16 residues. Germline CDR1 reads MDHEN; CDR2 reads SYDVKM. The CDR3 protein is CVSSSLTSGGHNEQFF. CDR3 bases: TGCGTCAGCAGTTCCCTTACTAGCGGGGGACACAATGAGCAGTTCTTC.

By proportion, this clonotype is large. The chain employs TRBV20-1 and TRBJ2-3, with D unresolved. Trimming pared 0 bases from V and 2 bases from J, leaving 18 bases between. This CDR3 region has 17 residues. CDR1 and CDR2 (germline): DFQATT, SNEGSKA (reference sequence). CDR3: CSARDLSELPYTDTQYF. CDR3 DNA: TGCAGTGCTAGAGATCTCTCTGAACTACCATACACAGATACGCAGTATTTT.

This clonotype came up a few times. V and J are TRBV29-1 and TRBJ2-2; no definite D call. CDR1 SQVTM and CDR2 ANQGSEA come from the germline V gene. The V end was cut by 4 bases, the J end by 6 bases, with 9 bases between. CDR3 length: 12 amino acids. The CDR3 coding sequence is TGCAGCGTTGGGAGTGGGGCCGGGGAGCTGTTTTTT. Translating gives CSVGSGAGELFF.

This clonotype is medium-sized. CDR3 amino acids: CASSFVTGFMNTEAFF. CDR3 DNA: TGTGCCAGCAGTTTTGTGACAGGGTTTATGAACACTGAAGCTTTCTTT. This chain joins TRBV28 and TRBJ1-1; 7 bases line up with TRBD1. The CDR3 runs to 16 residues. Germline V gene sequence: CDR1 MDHEN, CDR2 SYDVKM. V shed 3 bases and J 0 bases; nucleotides not matched to a gene: 7.

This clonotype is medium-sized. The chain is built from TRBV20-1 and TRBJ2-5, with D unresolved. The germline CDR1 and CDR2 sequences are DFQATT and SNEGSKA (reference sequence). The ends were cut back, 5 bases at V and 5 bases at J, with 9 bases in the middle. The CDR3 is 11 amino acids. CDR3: CSALIGETQYF. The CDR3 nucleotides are TGCAGTGCTCTCATCGGGGAGACCCAGTACTTC.

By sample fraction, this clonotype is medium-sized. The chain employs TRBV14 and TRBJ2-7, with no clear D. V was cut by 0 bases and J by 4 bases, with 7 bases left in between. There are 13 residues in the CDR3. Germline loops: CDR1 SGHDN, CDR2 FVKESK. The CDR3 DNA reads TGTGCCAGCAGCCAAGATCCGTTTTACGAGCAGTACTTC. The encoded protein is CASSQDPFYEQYF.

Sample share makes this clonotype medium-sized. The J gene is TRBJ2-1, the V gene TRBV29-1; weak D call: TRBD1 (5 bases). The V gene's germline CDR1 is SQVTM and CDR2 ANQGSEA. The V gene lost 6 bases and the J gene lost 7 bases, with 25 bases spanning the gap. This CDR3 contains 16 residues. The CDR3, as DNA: TGCAGCGTCGAATTGACAGACCGCCTGGTGGTGAATGAGCAGTTCTTC. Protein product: CSVELTDRLVVNEQFF.

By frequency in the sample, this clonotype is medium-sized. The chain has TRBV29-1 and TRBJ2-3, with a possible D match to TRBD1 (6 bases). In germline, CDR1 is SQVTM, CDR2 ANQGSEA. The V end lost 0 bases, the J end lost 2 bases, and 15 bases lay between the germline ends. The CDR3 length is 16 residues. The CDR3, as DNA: TGCAGCGTTGAAGATCTGTGGCAGGGGCACACAGATACGCAGTATTTT. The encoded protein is CSVEDLWQGHTDTQYF.

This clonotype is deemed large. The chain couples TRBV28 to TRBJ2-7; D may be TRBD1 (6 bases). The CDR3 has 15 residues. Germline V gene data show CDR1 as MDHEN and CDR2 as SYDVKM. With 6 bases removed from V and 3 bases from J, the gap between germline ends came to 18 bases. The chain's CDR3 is CASRKGHFDLYEQYF. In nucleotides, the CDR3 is TGTGCCAGCAGAAAGGGACATTTCGACCTCTACGAGCAGTACTTC.

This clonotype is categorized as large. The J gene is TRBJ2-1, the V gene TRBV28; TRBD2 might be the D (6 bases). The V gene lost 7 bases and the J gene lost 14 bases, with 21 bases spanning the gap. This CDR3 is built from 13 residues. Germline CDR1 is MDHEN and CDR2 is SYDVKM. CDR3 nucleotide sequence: TGTGCCAGCACCATCGGCCAGCGGGTTCCGAAGTTCTTC. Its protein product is CASTIGQRVPKFF.

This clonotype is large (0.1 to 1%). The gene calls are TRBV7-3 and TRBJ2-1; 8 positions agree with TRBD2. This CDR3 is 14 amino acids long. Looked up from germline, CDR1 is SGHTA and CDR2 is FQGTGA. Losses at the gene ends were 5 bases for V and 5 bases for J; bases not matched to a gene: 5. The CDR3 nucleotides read TGTGCCAGCAGCGAGACTAGCGCCAACAATGAGCAGTTCTTC. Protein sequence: CASSETSANNEQFF.

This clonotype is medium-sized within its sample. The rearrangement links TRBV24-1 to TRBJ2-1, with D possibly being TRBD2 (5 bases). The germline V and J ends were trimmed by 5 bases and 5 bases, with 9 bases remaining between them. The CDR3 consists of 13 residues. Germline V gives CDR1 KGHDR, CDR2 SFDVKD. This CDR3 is CATSVGLDNEQFF. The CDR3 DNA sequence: TGTGCCACCAGTGTTGGACTTGACAATGAGCAGTTCTTC.